This TCR beta chain comes out of a study of beta chain features in type 1 diabetes. Every isolated RNA sample was fully reverse transcribed, so sequencing captured expressed TCRB transcripts. TCRdb's copy holds only in-frame clones and misses some; the assay was immunoSEQ multiplex PCR. The repertoire holds a few hundred thousand clones, with roughly 30% as singletons. The CDR3 has 13 residues. Trimming took off 4 bases at V and 1 base at J, with 8 bases between the two ends. Germline CDR1 and CDR2: SGHRS and YFSETQ. The V gene is TRBV5-1, the J gene TRBJ2-5, with D hard to call. Source material: central memory CD4+ T cells from blood. The clonotype comes from a man younger than 40 in good health. This CDR3 reads CASSTTGQETQYF. The CDR3 region has the DNA TGCGCCAGCAGCACGACGGGCCAAGAGACCCAGTACTTC.